The 20 T cell receptor beta chains below all came from one sample that was sequenced in a study of PD-1 blockade in mismatch repair-deficient tumors. Profiling relied on immunoSEQ multiplex PCR, and the TCRdb table lists in-frame clones only, not all of them. The data show more than 40,000 clones, with 78% seen just once and over 3% held by the top ten. The sample consisted of peripheral blood, taken 4 weeks after starting pembrolizumab. The origin of the receptors is an adult with mismatch repair-deficient cancer.

The chain joins TRBV9 to TRBJ2-1; maybe TRBD2 (5 bases). V was cut by 4 bases and J by 2 bases, with 10 bases left in between. Looked up from germline, CDR1 is SGDLS and CDR2 is YYNGEE. This CDR3 has 14 amino acids. CDR3 DNA sequence: TGTGCCAGCAGCAAAAGCGGAACCTACAATGAGCAGTTCTTC. Translated: CASSKSGTYNEQFF.

This clone was recorded a few times. The chain combines TRBV6-6 with TRBJ1-2; D gene unclear. This CDR3 is built from 12 residues. Germline V gene lookup returns CDR1 MNHNY and CDR2 SVGAGI (reference sequence). V lost 7 bases, J lost 4 bases, and 10 bases lay in between. CDR3 residues: CASTSGIYGYTF. CDR3 DNA: TGTGCCAGCACTTCGGGGATCTATGGCTACACCTTC.

The chain joins TRBV7-2 to TRBJ2-2, with D possibly TRBD1 on 6 matching bases. Trimming stripped 1 base from V and 4 bases from J, with 13 bases between. Germline V CDR1 and CDR2: SGHTA, FQGNSA. The length of the CDR3 is 16 residues. CDR3 region: CASSLVGAWATGELFF. As DNA, the CDR3 is TGTGCCAGCAGCTTAGTGGGGGCTTGGGCCACCGGGGAGCTGTTTTTT. The full variable domain, rest sourced from reference TRBV7-2 and TRBJ2-2, is GAGVSQSPSNKVTEKGKDVELRCDPISGHTALYWYRQSLGQGLEFLIYFQGNSAPDKSGLPSDRFSAERTGGSVSTLTIQRTQQEDSAVYLCASSLVGAWATGELFFGEGSRLTVL.

The J gene is TRBJ2-3, the V gene TRBV18; the D is unclear. The CDR3 is 14 amino acids. Trimming pared 0 bases from V and 5 bases from J, leaving 9 bases between. Germline V gene data show CDR1 as KGHSH and CDR2 as LQKENI. CDR3 protein: CASSPPVARDTQYF. The CDR3 coding sequence is TGTGCCAGCTCACCACCCGTTGCTCGAGATACGCAGTATTTT.

This sequence joins TRBV18 and TRBJ1-3, with no clear D. Trimming took off 0 bases at V and 8 bases at J, with 11 bases between the two ends. The CDR3 runs 14 residues. Germline CDR1 is KGHSH and CDR2 is LQKENI. The CDR3: CASSPPTSWDTIYF. The CDR3 DNA reads TGTGCCAGCTCACCACCGACCTCTTGGGACACCATATATTTT.

The V gene is TRBV7-9, the J gene TRBJ2-7, with D possibly called TRBD1 or TRBD2 (5 bases each). Trimming removed 5 bases from V and 0 bases from J, with 20 bases in between. There are 17 residues in the CDR3. The V gene's germline CDR1 is SEHNR and CDR2 FQNEAQ (reference sequence). CDR3 sequence reads: CASSHSPAGTISYEQYF. For the CDR3, the DNA is TGTGCCAGCAGCCACTCCCCCGCCGGGACCATCTCCTACGAGCAGTACTTC.

The genes are TRBV7-8 and TRBJ2-7; D unclear. CDR3 size: 15 residues. CDR1 and CDR2 (germline): SGHVS, FQNEAQ. The V gene lost 5 bases and the J gene lost 1 base, with 15 bases spanning the gap. The CDR3: CASSPPTGISYEQYF. Here the CDR3 DNA reads TGTGCCAGCAGCCCACCCACCGGCATATCCTACGAGCAGTACTTC. Full variable domain (outside the CDR3, taken from reference TRBV7-8 and TRBJ2-7): GAGVSQSPRYKVAKRGQDVALRCDPISGHVSLFWYQQALGQGPEFLTYFQNEAQLDKSGLPSDRFFAERPEGSVSTLKIQRTQQEDSAVYLCASSPPTGISYEQYFGPGTRLTVT.

The count of this clone is one. The V gene is TRBV2, the J gene TRBJ2-2, with D possibly being TRBD2 (6 bases). Germline CDR1 is SNHLY and CDR2 is FYNNEI. The CDR3 length is 16 residues. V was cut by 2 bases and J by 1 base, with 11 bases left in between. The CDR3 DNA sequence: TGTGCCAGCAGTGAACAGGCGGGATGGAACACCGGGGAGCTGTTTTTT. This encodes CASSEQAGWNTGELFF.

The sample holds a few counts of this clone. The V and J genes are TRBV19 and TRBJ1-3, with no clear D. CDR1 and CDR2 from the germline V gene are LNHDA and SQIVND (reference sequence). V was shortened by 9 bases and J by 2 bases, with 11 bases between the two germline ends. The length of the CDR3 is 13 residues. In DNA, the CDR3 is TGTGCCAGCAGACCGTCGCCTGGAAACACCATATATTTT. Its translation: CASRPSPGNTIYF.

This chain joins TRBV5-1 and TRBJ1-5; 7 bases are a match to TRBD1. V lost 0 bases and J lost 6; bases outside the gene matches: 3. CDR1 and CDR2 from the germline V gene are SGHRS and YFSETQ. The CDR3 has 14 amino acids. The CDR3 protein is CASSLEGAGQPQHF. For the CDR3, the DNA is TGCGCCAGCAGCTTGGAGGGGGCGGGTCAGCCCCAGCATTTT.

The genes are TRBV7-8 and TRBJ2-1; D is perhaps TRBD1 or TRBD2 (7 bases each). CDR1 and CDR2 (germline): SGHVS, FQNEAQ. The V end lost 4 bases, the J end lost 0 bases, and 28 bases lay between the germline ends. This CDR3 spans 21 amino acids. The CDR3 region has the DNA TGTGCCAGCAGCTCAAAAGGGCGGCAGGGGGGGAAAGCGAGCTCCTACAATGAGCAGTTCTTC. Amino acids: CASSSKGRQGGKASSYNEQFF.

The CDR3 bases are TGTGCCAGCAGCGTAGCACAGGAGGGGCTGACTGAAGCTTTCTTT. This gives the protein CASSVAQEGLTEAFF. The chain uses TRBV9 and TRBJ1-1; possibly TRBD1 for D (5 bases). CDR1 SGDLS and CDR2 YYNGEE come from the germline V gene. The V and J ends lost 0 bases and 5 bases respectively, with 14 bases between them. This CDR3 contains 15 residues.

This clone was counted once. V gene TRBV27 combines with J gene TRBJ2-7; 12 bases fit TRBD2. Germline-derived CDR1 and CDR2 are MNHEY and SMNVEV (reference sequence). The CDR3 loop spans 16 amino acids. The V segment lost 4 bases and the J segment 3 bases; nucleotides outside the gene matches: 7. The CDR3 bases are TGTGCCAGCAGTTCGACCGGGACTAGCGGGTTCTACGAGCAGTACTTC. Protein product: CASSSTGTSGFYEQYF.

This clone has a single count. V usage is TRBV18 and J usage is TRBJ2-1, with 9 bases matching TRBD2. The ends lost 3 bases at V and 3 bases at J; junction bases unmatched: 6. The CDR3 has 16 amino acids. The germline V gene encodes CDR1 KGHSH and CDR2 LQKENI. The CDR3 reads CASSPPGSGSYNEQFF. The CDR3 nucleotides are TGTGCCAGCTCACCTCCAGGTAGCGGGAGCTACAATGAGCAGTTCTTC.

V usage is TRBV11-2 and J usage is TRBJ2-5, with 7 bases fitting TRBD1. Germline CDR1 and CDR2: SGHAT and FQNNGV. CDR3 length: 13 amino acids. Unmatched junction bases numbered 4, after V lost 5 bases and J lost 4 bases. This CDR3 is CASSGDRAETQYF. The CDR3, as DNA: TGTGCCAGCAGCGGCGACAGGGCAGAGACCCAGTACTTC.

This clone has just one count. This chain uses TRBV27 with TRBJ1-5; D gene uncertain. Germline V CDR1 and CDR2: MNHEY, SMNVEV (reference sequence). Deletions cut 5 bases from V and 6 bases from J, with 14 bases between. This CDR3 contains 14 residues. As DNA, the CDR3 is TGTGCCAGCAGTGCCCTCGGGATTTCTCAGCCCCAGCATTTT. It codes for CASSALGISQPQHF.

J is TRBJ2-5 and V is TRBV21-1. The J call may be mistaken, given a closer DNA end match to TRBJ2-7. TRBV21-1 is flagged as a pseudogene. The CDR3 sequence is 15 residues long. CDR3 amino acids: CASSIAGTSSYEQYF. The CDR3 coding sequence is TGTGCCAGCAGCATAGCCGGGACCAGCTCCTACGAGCAGTACTTC.

There are a few counts of this clone. This chain connects TRBV11-2 to TRBJ1-1; D gene unclear. Germline-derived CDR1 and CDR2 are SGHAT and FQNNGV. This CDR3 contains 15 residues. Trimming removed 0 bases from V and 1 base from J, with 9 bases in between. The CDR3 region is CASSLDGSGNTEAFF. CDR3 bases: TGTGCCAGCAGCTTAGACGGATCAGGGAACACTGAAGCTTTCTTT.

This chain joins TRBV11-2 and TRBJ1-2; perhaps TRBD1 as D (5 bases). This CDR3 is built from 14 residues. Germline V gene data show CDR1 as SGHAT and CDR2 as FQNNGV. The V end lost 5 bases, the J end lost 1 base, and 11 bases lay between the germline ends. This CDR3 is CASSQTQGNYGYTF. The CDR3 DNA reads as TGTGCCAGCAGCCAGACTCAGGGTAACTATGGCTACACCTTC. The full variable domain, with the rest looked up from reference TRBV11-2 and TRBJ1-2, is EAGVAQSPRYKIIEKRQSVAFWCNPISGHATLYWYQQILGQGPKLLIQFQNNGVVDDSQLPKDRFSAERLKGVDSTLKIQPAKLEDSAVYLCASSQTQGNYGYTFGSGTRLTVV.

V gene TRBV2 combines with J gene TRBJ1-1; D might be TRBD1 (5 bases). V dropped 0 bases and J dropped 1 base, with 9 bases sitting between them. Germline CDR1 SNHLY, CDR2 FYNNEI. This CDR3 is 15 amino acids long. The CDR3 nucleotides read TGTGCCAGCAGTGAAGCGGGGACGGGGAACACTGAAGCTTTCTTT. Translation gives CASSEAGTGNTEAFF.